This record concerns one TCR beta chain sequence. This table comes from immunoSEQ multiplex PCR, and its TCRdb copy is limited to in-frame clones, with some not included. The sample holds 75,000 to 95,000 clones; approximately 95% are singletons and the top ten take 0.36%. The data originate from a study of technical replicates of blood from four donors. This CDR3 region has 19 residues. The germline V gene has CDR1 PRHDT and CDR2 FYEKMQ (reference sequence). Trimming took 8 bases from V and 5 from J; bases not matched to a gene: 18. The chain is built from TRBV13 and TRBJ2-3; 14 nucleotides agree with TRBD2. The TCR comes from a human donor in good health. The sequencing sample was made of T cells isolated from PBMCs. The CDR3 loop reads CASAPEPTGGLAGVDTQYF. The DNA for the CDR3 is TGTGCCAGCGCCCCGGAGCCGACAGGGGGACTAGCGGGAGTAGATACGCAGTATTTT.